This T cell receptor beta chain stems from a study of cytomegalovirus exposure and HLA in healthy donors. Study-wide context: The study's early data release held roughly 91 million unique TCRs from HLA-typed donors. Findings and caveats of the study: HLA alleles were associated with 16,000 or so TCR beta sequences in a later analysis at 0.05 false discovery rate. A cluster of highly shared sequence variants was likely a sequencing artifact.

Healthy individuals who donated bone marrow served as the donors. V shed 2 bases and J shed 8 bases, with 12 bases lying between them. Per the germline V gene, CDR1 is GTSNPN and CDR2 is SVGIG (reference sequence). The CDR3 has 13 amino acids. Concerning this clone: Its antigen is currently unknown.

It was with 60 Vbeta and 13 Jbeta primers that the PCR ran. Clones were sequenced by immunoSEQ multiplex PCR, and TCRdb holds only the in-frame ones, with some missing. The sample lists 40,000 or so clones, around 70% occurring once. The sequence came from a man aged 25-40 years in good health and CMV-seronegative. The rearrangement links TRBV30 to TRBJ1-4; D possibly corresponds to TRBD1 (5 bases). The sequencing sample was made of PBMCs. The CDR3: CAWSSLGGEKLFF. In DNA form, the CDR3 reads TGTGCCTGGAGTAGTCTCGGGGGGGAAAAACTGTTTTTT.